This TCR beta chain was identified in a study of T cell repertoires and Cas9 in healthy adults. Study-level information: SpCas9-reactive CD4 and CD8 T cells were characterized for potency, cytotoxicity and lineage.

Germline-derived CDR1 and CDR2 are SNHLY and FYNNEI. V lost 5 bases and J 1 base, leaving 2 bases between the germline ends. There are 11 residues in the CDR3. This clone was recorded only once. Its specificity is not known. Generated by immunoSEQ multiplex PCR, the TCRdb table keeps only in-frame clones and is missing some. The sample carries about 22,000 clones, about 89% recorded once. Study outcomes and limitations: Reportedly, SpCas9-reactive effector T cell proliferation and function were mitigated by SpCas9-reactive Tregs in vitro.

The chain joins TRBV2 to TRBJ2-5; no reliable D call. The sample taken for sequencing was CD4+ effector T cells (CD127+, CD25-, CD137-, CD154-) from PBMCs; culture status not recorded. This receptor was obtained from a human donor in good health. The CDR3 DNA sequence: TGTGCCAGCAGTTTCCAAGAGACCCAGTACTTC. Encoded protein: CASSFQETQYF.